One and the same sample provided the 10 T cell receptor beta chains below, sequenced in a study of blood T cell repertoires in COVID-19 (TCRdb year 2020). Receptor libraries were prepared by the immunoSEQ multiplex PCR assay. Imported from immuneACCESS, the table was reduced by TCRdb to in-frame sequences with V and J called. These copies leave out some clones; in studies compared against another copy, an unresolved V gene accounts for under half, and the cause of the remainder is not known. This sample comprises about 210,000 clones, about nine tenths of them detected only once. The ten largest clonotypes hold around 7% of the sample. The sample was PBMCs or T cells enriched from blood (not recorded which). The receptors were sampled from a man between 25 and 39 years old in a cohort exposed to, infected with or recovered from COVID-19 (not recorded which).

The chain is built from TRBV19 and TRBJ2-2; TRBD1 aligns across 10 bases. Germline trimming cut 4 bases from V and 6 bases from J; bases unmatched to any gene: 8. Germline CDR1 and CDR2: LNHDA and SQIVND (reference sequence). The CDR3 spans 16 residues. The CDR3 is CASSTSGTGVPGELFF. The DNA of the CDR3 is TGTGCCAGTAGTACCTCCGGGACAGGGGTCCCCGGGGAGCTGTTTTTT.

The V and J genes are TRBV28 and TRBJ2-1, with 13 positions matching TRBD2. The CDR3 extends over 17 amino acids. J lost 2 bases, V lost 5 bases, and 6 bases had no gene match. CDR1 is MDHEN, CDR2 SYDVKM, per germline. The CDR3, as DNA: TGTGCCAGCAGTCTGGGACTAGCGGGGACTACCTACAATGAGCAGTTCTTC. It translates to CASSLGLAGTTYNEQFF. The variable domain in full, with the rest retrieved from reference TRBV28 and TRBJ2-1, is DVKVTQSSRYLVKRTGEKVFLECVQDMDHENMFWYRQDPGLGLRLIYFSYDVKMKEKGDIPEGYSVSREKKERFSLILESASTNQTSMYLCASSLGLAGTTYNEQFFGPGTRLTVL.

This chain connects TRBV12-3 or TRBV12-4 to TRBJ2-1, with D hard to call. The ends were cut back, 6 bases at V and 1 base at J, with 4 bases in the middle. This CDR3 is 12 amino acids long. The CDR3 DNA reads TGTGCCAGCAGGCGGTCCTACAATGAGCAGTTCTTC. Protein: CASRRSYNEQFF.

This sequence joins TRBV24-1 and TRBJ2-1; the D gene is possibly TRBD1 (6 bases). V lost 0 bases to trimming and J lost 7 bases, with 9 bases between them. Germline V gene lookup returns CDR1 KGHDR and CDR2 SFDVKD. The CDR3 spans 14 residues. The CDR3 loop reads CATSDLHRGNEQFF. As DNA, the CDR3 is TGTGCCACCAGTGATTTGCATAGGGGGAATGAGCAGTTCTTC.

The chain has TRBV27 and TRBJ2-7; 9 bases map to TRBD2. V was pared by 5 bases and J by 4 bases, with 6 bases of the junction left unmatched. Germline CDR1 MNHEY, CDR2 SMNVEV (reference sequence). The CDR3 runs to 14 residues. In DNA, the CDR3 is TGTGCCAGCAGTCTGGGACTAGCTGCGTACGAGCAGTACTTC. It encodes CASSLGLAAYEQYF.

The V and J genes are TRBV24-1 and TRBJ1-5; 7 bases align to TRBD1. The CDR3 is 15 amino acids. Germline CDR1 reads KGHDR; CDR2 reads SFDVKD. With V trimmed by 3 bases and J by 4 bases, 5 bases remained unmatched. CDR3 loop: CATSDPRQGNQPQHF. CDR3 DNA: TGTGCCACCAGTGATCCCAGACAGGGAAATCAGCCCCAGCATTTT.

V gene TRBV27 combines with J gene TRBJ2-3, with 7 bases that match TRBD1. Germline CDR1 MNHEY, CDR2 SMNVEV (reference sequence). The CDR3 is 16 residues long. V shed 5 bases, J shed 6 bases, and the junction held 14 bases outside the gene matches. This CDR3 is CASSPYTGVVADTQYF. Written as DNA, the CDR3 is TGTGCCAGCAGTCCCTACACAGGGGTGGTCGCTGATACGCAGTATTTT.

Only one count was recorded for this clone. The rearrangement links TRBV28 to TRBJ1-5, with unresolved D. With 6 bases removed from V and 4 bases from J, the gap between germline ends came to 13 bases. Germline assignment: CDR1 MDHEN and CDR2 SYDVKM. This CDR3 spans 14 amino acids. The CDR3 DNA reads TGTGCCAGCAGGGTGCGGGAGCCGAATCAGCCCCAGCATTTT. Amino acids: CASRVREPNQPQHF.

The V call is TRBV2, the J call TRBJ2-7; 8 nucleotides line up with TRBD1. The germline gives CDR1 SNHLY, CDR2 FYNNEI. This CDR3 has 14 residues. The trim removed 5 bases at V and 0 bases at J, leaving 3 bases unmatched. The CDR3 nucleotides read TGTGCCAGCAGTTCGGACAGGGTCTCCTACGAGCAGTACTTC. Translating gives CASSSDRVSYEQYF.

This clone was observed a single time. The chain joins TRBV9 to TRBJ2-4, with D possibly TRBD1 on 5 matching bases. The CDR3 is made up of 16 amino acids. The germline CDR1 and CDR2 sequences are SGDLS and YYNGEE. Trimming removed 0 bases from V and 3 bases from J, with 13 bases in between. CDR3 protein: CASSVEGRVDKNIQYF. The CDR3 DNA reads TGTGCCAGCAGCGTAGAGGGCAGGGTTGACAAAAACATTCAGTACTTC.